The next 30 T cell receptor beta chains were all read from a single sample in a study of blood T cell repertoires in COVID-19. Only in-frame clones appear in the TCRdb table, and some are missing; sequencing was by immunoSEQ multiplex PCR. Of some 76,000 clones in the sample, approximately 78% were seen once. Sequencing input: peripheral blood. The receptors here all came from a human donor in a cohort sampled during active COVID-19.

This chain connects TRBV7-3 to TRBJ2-2; weak D call: TRBD2 (5 bases). This CDR3 has 15 amino acids. V lost 2 bases and J lost 2, with 9 bases in between. CDR1 SGHTA and CDR2 FQGTGA come from the germline V gene. The chain's CDR3 is CASSLEGRNTGELFF. The CDR3 nucleotides are TGTGCCAGCAGCTTAGAGGGCCGAAACACCGGGGAGCTGTTTTTT.

J is TRBJ2-2 and V is TRBV27; 14 bases align to TRBD2. After removal of 4 bases from V and 6 bases from J, the junction contained 4 bases not matched to a gene. The length of the CDR3 is 16 residues. In germline, CDR1 is MNHEY, CDR2 SMNVEV (reference sequence). Here the CDR3 reads CASSSWTSGGPGELFF. The CDR3 DNA reads TGTGCCAGCAGTTCCTGGACTAGCGGGGGGCCCGGGGAGCTGTTTTTT.

The chain uses TRBV6-6 and TRBJ2-1, with unresolved D. The V gene's germline CDR1 is MNHNY and CDR2 SVGAGI (reference sequence). Trimming left V 10 bases short and J 3 bases short, with 16 bases between. This CDR3 has 14 residues. CDR3 sequence (DNA): TGTGCCACTCACTATAGCAGAGTCTACAATGAGCAGTTCTTC. Translated, it gives CATHYSRVYNEQFF.

CDR3 sequence: CASSLLGAQDEQYF. As DNA, the CDR3 is TGCGCCAGCAGTTTGCTAGGGGCTCAGGACGAGCAGTACTTC. The rearrangement joins TRBV5-1 to TRBJ2-7; possible D gene TRBD1, 5 bases. V gave up 5 bases and J gave up 5 bases, with 17 bases separating them. CDR3 length: 14 amino acids. CDR1 and CDR2 (germline): SGHRS, YFSETQ.

This chain links TRBV7-2 with TRBJ1-4, with unresolved D. V lost 4 bases to trimming and J lost 5 bases, with 5 bases between them. CDR1 and CDR2 (germline): SGHTA, FQGNSA. The CDR3 consists of 12 residues. In DNA form, the CDR3 reads TGTGCCAGCAGCTCCTTCAATGAAAAACTGTTTTTT. Translated, it gives CASSSFNEKLFF.

This chain uses TRBV7-2 with TRBJ1-2; D uncertain. V lost 1 base and J lost 0, with 9 bases in between. Germline V gene data show CDR1 as SGHTA and CDR2 as FQGNSA. The CDR3 has 15 amino acids. The CDR3 loop reads CASSLGMGSNYGYTF. The DNA of the CDR3 is TGTGCCAGCAGCTTAGGGATGGGCTCTAACTATGGCTACACCTTC.

The chain is built from TRBV27 and TRBJ1-2; 7 bases fit TRBD1. The CDR3 consists of 12 residues. Germline V lookup: CDR1 MNHEY, CDR2 SMNVEV (reference sequence). Losses at the gene ends were 7 bases for V and 2 bases for J; bases not matched to a gene: 1. For the CDR3, the DNA is TGTGCCAGCAAGGGGGCAAACTATGGCTACACCTTC. Its translation: CASKGANYGYTF.

This chain links TRBV9 with TRBJ2-2, with no clear D. Trimming took off 2 bases at V and 4 bases at J, with 9 bases between the two ends. The V gene's germline CDR1 is SGDLS and CDR2 YYNGEE. CDR3 length equals 14 residues. Here the CDR3 DNA reads TGTGCCAGCAGCGTGGTGACACCCACCGGGGAGCTGTTTTTT. Translating it yields CASSVVTPTGELFF. Looking up the rest from reference TRBV9 and TRBJ2-2 gives the full variable domain: DSGVTQTPKHLITATGQRVTLRCSPRSGDLSVYWYQQSLDQGLQFLIQYYNGEERAKGNILERFSAQQFPDLHSELNLSSLELGDSALYFCASSVVTPTGELFFGEGSRLTVL.

This chain uses TRBV11-2 with TRBJ2-7, with D perhaps matching TRBD2 (5 bases). CDR1 and CDR2 from the germline V gene are SGHAT and FQNNGV. There are 17 residues in the CDR3. V lost 5 bases and J 0 bases, leaving 20 bases between the germline ends. CDR3 in amino acids: CASSPDRGDGFSYEQYF. CDR3 sequence (DNA): TGTGCCAGCAGCCCGGACCGGGGAGACGGGTTCTCCTACGAGCAGTACTTC.

The chain uses TRBV2 and TRBJ2-7, with 8 bases that match TRBD1. Per germline, CDR1 SNHLY and CDR2 FYNNEI. J gave up 4 bases and V 6 bases, and 8 bases lay outside the gene matches. The CDR3 is 14 amino acids. CDR3 region: CASRGGQGGYEQYF. DNA of the CDR3: TGTGCCAGCAGGGGAGGACAGGGTGGTTACGAGCAGTACTTC.

V usage is TRBV5-4 and J usage is TRBJ2-2; tentative D call: TRBD1 (5 bases). Trimming took off 0 bases at V and 1 base at J, with 7 bases between the two ends. The CDR3 spans 15 residues. CDR1 and CDR2 from the germline V gene are SGHNT and YYREEE (reference sequence). This chain's CDR3 is CASSLDRMNTGELFF. CDR3 DNA sequence: TGTGCCAGCAGCTTGGACAGGATGAACACCGGGGAGCTGTTTTTT.

J is TRBJ1-1 and V is TRBV4-1; D uncertain. Germline CDR1 and CDR2: MGHRA and YSYEKL. The CDR3 spans 18 residues. The V end lost 4 bases, the J end lost 1 base, and 22 bases lay between the germline ends. The CDR3 reads CASSRKIWSQFWNTEAFF. In DNA form, the CDR3 reads TGCGCCAGCAGCCGAAAGATATGGTCACAGTTTTGGAACACTGAAGCTTTCTTT.

The chain uses TRBV6-5 and TRBJ2-5; 11 bases agree with TRBD2. The CDR3 loop spans 15 amino acids. Germline V CDR1 and CDR2: MNHEY, SVGAGI. V shed 7 bases, J shed 4 bases, and the junction held 8 bases outside the gene matches. The CDR3 DNA reads as TGTGCCAGCATCTCCCAGACTAGCGGGGCAGAGACCCAGTACTTC. Translating it yields CASISQTSGAETQYF.

The chain recombines TRBV5-1 with TRBJ1-3; D remains unclear. From germline, CDR1 is SGHRS and CDR2 YFSETQ. V was pared by 0 bases and J by 3 bases, with 7 bases between. The CDR3 spans 14 residues. CDR3 in DNA: TGCGCCAGCAGCTTGGCCGGGTATGGAAACACCATATATTTT. It encodes CASSLAGYGNTIYF. The variable domain in full, completed from reference TRBV5-1 and TRBJ1-3, reads KAGVTQTPRYLIKTRGQQVTLSCSPISGHRSVSWYQQTPGQGLQFLFEYFSETQRNKGNFPGRFSGRQFSNSRSEMNVSTLELGDSALYLCASSLAGYGNTIYFGEGSWLTVV.

V is TRBV6-5 and J is TRBJ1-4; no clear D. The CDR3 is 12 amino acids. Germline V gives CDR1 MNHEY, CDR2 SVGAGI. V lost 6 bases and J 4 bases, leaving 6 bases between the germline ends. The CDR3 region is CASREDNEKLFF. The DNA of the CDR3 is TGTGCCAGCAGAGAGGATAATGAAAAACTGTTTTTT.

This clone occurred a few times. V usage is TRBV13 and J usage is TRBJ2-6; 7 bases agree with TRBD2. Germline CDR1 PRHDT, CDR2 FYEKMQ (reference sequence). This CDR3 region has 17 residues. Germline trimming cut 1 base from V and 3 bases from J; bases unmatched to any gene: 6. In nucleotides, the CDR3 is TGTGCCAGCAGCTTAGCACGGGGGGATGGTGGGGCCAACGTCCTGACTTTC. Its protein is CASSLARGDGGANVLTF.

V is TRBV2 and J is TRBJ1-6; TRBD1 aligns across 7 bases. This CDR3 comprises 13 residues. Germline V gene sequence: CDR1 SNHLY, CDR2 FYNNEI. The ends lost 8 bases at V and 4 bases at J; junction bases unmatched: 2. The CDR3 loop reads CASGTDYNSPLHF. The CDR3 DNA reads TGTGCCAGCGGGACAGATTATAATTCACCCCTCCACTTT.

The chain uses TRBV30 and TRBJ1-3; D is perhaps TRBD1 (6 bases). Germline CDR1 and CDR2: GTSNPN and SVGIG (reference sequence). Trimming shortened V by 5 bases and J by 0 bases, and 14 bases separated the two germline ends. CDR3 size: 15 residues. The CDR3 spells CAWEPPDSSGNTIYF. In DNA form, the CDR3 reads TGTGCCTGGGAACCCCCGGACAGCTCTGGAAACACCATATATTTT.

The V call is TRBV6-6, the J call TRBJ1-2; 10 bases line up with TRBD1. With V trimmed by 6 bases and J by 10 bases, 8 bases remained unmatched. Per germline, CDR1 MNHNY and CDR2 SVGAGI (reference sequence). The CDR3 consists of 13 residues. CDR3 DNA: TGTGCCAGCAGCATGGGACAGGGGCCACTCTACACCTTC. Translating it yields CASSMGQGPLYTF.

The chain carries TRBV5-6 and TRBJ2-1; a possible D gene is TRBD2 (5 bases). CDR1 is SGHDT, CDR2 YYEEEE, per germline. Trimming took 7 bases from V and 0 from J, leaving 5 bases between them. The CDR3 consists of 12 residues. DNA of the CDR3: TGTGCCAGCCGGGACTCCTACAATGAGCAGTTCTTC. Its protein is CASRDSYNEQFF.

The chain joins TRBV6-5 to TRBJ1-1; possible D gene TRBD1, 5 bases. Trimming left V 9 bases short and J 0 bases short, with 17 bases between. Germline CDR1 and CDR2: MNHEY and SVGAGI. The CDR3 totals 15 residues. The CDR3 coding sequence is TGTGCCAGAGGGGTTGGCCGGTCCATGAACACTGAAGCTTTCTTT. Translating it yields CARGVGRSMNTEAFF.

The rearrangement links TRBV19 to TRBJ2-1, with 10 bases fitting TRBD2. The CDR3 consists of 16 residues. Per germline, CDR1 LNHDA and CDR2 SQIVND (reference sequence). V dropped 5 bases and J dropped 3; count of bases not matched to a gene: 7. The CDR3 DNA reads TGTGCCAGTAGTGGCGAACTAGCGGGGTTCTACAATGAGCAGTTCTTC. As protein: CASSGELAGFYNEQFF.

This clone was seen more than once but under ten times. The chain uses TRBV6-1 and TRBJ1-6, with a tentative D call TRBD1 (5 bases). Looked up from germline, CDR1 is MNHNS and CDR2 is SASEGT. The CDR3 sequence is 16 residues long. Deletions cut 3 bases from V and 5 bases from J, with 14 bases between. CDR3 bases: TGTGCCAGCAGTGATCCGGGGGGTATCGATAATTCACCCCTCCACTTT. It translates to CASSDPGGIDNSPLHF.

The rearrangement uses TRBV19 and TRBJ2-4; 13 nucleotides line up with TRBD2. The CDR3 runs 16 residues. Per germline, CDR1 LNHDA and CDR2 SQIVND (reference sequence). Trimming at V came to 5 bases and at J to 3 bases, leaving 4 bases not matched to a gene. Here the CDR3 reads CASSPGLAGVKNIQYF. DNA of the CDR3: TGTGCCAGTAGTCCTGGACTAGCGGGGGTCAAAAACATTCAGTACTTC.

This chain links TRBV7-2 with TRBJ1-5; D is ambiguous. Germline lookup yields CDR1 SGHTA and CDR2 FQGNSA. Deletions cut 1 base from V and 0 bases from J, with 10 bases between. The CDR3 has 16 amino acids. Written as DNA, the CDR3 is TGTGCCAGCAGCTTAGGCACACTATATAGCAATCAGCCCCAGCATTTT. Amino acid sequence: CASSLGTLYSNQPQHF.

This chain joins TRBV5-6 and TRBJ1-5; no clear D. The V end was cut by 3 bases, the J end by 2 bases, with 6 bases between. CDR3 size: 13 residues. Germline V gene sequence: CDR1 SGHDT, CDR2 YYEEEE. The CDR3 loop reads CASSYSGNQPQHF. The CDR3 nucleotides read TGTGCCAGCAGCTACAGTGGCAATCAGCCCCAGCATTTT.

The count of this clone is one. The chain recombines TRBV7-3 with TRBJ2-6; the D is unclear. The germline V gene encodes CDR1 SGHTA and CDR2 FQGTGA. The CDR3 is 15 residues long. The V gene lost 6 bases and the J gene lost 0 bases, with 9 bases spanning the gap. CDR3: CASSFGFSGANVLTF. The CDR3 DNA reads TGTGCCAGCAGTTTCGGTTTCTCTGGGGCCAACGTCCTGACTTTC.

The chain carries TRBV6-5 and TRBJ1-2; 8 bases are shared with TRBD1. The CDR3 length is 14 residues. Germline V CDR1 and CDR2: MNHEY, SVGAGI. The junction had 3 bases not matched to a gene; V was cut back by 6 bases and J by 0 bases. This CDR3 is CASSTGGANYGYTF. CDR3 bases: TGTGCCAGCAGCACAGGGGGTGCTAACTATGGCTACACCTTC.

This clone was seen only a few times. The rearrangement joins TRBV7-3 to TRBJ1-1, with D perhaps TRBD1 (6 bases). The CDR3 sequence is 14 residues long. Germline values: CDR1 SGHTA, CDR2 FQGTGA. V was cut by 5 bases and J by 4 bases, with 14 bases left in between. The CDR3 loop reads CASSHQGGSTEAFF. The CDR3 DNA is TGTGCCAGCAGCCACCAAGGGGGAAGCACTGAAGCTTTCTTT.

This clone came up a few times. The chain recombines TRBV5-5 with TRBJ1-1; D is possibly TRBD1 (5 bases). V dropped 4 bases and J dropped 0 bases, with 16 bases sitting between them. This CDR3 is 16 amino acids long. The V gene's germline CDR1 is SGHKS and CDR2 YYEKEE (reference sequence). The CDR3 DNA is TGTGCCAGCAGCCTCCTCCCCGGGGGAATGAACACTGAAGCTTTCTTT. Amino acids: CASSLLPGGMNTEAFF.